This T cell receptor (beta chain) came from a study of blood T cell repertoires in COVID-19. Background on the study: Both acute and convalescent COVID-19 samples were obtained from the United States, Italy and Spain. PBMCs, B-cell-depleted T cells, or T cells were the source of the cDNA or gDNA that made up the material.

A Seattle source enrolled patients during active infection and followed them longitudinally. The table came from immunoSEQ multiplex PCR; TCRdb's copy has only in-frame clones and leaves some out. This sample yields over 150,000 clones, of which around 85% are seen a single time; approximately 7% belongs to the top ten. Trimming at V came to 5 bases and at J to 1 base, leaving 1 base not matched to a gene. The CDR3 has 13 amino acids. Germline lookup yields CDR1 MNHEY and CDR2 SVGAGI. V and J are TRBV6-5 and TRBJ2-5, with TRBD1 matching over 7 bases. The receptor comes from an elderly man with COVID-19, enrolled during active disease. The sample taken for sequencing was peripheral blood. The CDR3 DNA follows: TGTGCCAGCAGTCGACAGGGCCAAGAGACCCAGTACTTC. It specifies CASSRQGQETQYF.